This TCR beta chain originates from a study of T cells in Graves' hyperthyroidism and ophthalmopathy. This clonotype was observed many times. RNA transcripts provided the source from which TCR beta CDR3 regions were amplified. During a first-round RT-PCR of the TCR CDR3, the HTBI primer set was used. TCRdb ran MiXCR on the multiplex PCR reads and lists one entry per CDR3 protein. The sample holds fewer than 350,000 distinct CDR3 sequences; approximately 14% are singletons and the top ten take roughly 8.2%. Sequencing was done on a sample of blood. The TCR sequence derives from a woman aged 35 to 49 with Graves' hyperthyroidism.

CDR3 region: CSVEDRQGATQYF. The CDR3 DNA reads as TGCAGCGTTGAAGACCGACAGGGAGCGACCCAGTACTTC. J is TRBJ2-5 and V is TRBV29-1, with 7 bases aligning to TRBD1. The germline V gene encodes CDR1 SQVTM and CDR2 ANQGSEA. The CDR3 covers 13 residues. V trimming: 0 bases; J trimming: 7 bases; junction bases outside the gene matches: 5.